The T cell receptor beta chain described here comes from a study of blood T cell repertoires in COVID-19. Turning to the study itself: T cells, B-cell-depleted T cells, or PBMCs supplied cDNA or gDNA.

Participant-given clinical history determined each cohort assignment. Per the original methods: Nucleated cell number was recorded as an estimate derived from reference gene primer amplification. Data came from immunoSEQ multiplex PCR; TCRdb stores just in-frame clones and leaves some out. Clone size and the V and J calls come from that table; the DNA yielded D and trimming. Of more than 300,000 clones listed, 83% are singletons. With V trimmed by 0 bases and J by 0 bases, 4 bases remained unmatched. The CDR3 length is 16 residues. Germline-derived CDR1 and CDR2 are SGDLS and YYNGEE. Only one count was recorded for this clone.

The source is a woman aged 45-65 years who had recovered from COVID-19. The rearrangement uses TRBV9 and TRBJ2-3, with 7 bases lining up with TRBD2. Sequencing input: PBMCs or T cells enriched from blood (not recorded which). CDR3: CASSVVGTTSTDTQYF. CDR3 sequence (DNA): TGTGCCAGCAGCGTAGTCGGGACTACTAGCACAGATACGCAGTATTTT.